This T cell receptor beta chain was observed in a study of neurological immune-mediated disorders. Study results and limitations: One related-CDR3 cluster, which may be a signature, held the repertoires of 18 of 34 multiple sclerosis patients after phylogenetic grouping.

A single run covered 15-18 subjects with over 190 million TCR-beta sequences. From the 5' RACE reads, TCRdb called clonotypes with MiXCR, one entry per CDR3 protein. The data hold over 35,000 distinct CDR3 sequences, with about 2.5% observed a single time. This clonotype was seen ten or more times. No antigen is known for it. The CDR3 contains 14 residues. Germline loops: CDR1 DFQATT, CDR2 SNEGSKA (reference sequence). V shed 6 bases, J shed 0 bases, and the junction held 8 bases outside the gene matches. The clonotype originates from a man aged 30 to 39 with multiple sclerosis. Sequenced material: PBMCs. This chain links TRBV20-1 with TRBJ2-7; 7 bases are shared with TRBD2. CDR3 sequence (DNA): TGCAGTGCCAACCCGGGGGGAAGCTCCTACGAGCAGTACTTC. It specifies CSANPGGSSYEQYF.